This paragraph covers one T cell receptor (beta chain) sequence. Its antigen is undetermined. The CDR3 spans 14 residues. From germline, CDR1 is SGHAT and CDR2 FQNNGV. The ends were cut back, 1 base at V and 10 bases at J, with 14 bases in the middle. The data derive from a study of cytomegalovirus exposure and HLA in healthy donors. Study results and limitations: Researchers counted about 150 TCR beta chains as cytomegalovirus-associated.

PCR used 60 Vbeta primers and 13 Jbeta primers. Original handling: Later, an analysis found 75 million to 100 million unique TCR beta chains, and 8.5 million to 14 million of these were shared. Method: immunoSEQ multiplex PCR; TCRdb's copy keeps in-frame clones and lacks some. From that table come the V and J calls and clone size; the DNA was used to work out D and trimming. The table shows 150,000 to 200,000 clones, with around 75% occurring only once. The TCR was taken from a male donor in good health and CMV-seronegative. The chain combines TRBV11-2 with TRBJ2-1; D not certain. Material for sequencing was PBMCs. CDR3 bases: TGTGCCAGCAGCTTAGGATCAAGTTTTGGCGAGCAGTTCTTC. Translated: CASSLGSSFGEQFF.